This TCR beta chain was observed in a study of blood T cell repertoires in COVID-19. About the study: Sites in the United States, Italy and Spain provided acute and convalescent COVID-19 samples. PBMCs, B-cell-depleted T cells, or T cells provided the cDNA or gDNA that made up the material.

The CDR3 is 15 amino acids. Original analysis: Nucleated cell counts were estimated from reference gene primer amplification. The protocol was immunoSEQ multiplex PCR, while the TCRdb copy is restricted to in-frame clones and leaves out a portion. V and J calls and clone size are those listed in that table; D and trimming were worked out from the DNA. Of roughly 110,000 clones in the sample, about two thirds were seen once. The sample was peripheral blood. The clonotype originates from a human donor with acute or convalescent COVID-19. The donor label of this sample is uncertain. The chain carries TRBV21-1 and TRBJ1-1; no DNA check was done on the table's D call, TRBD1. TRBV21-1 is noted as a pseudogene. The CDR3 sequence: CASSKEGQGGSKAFF. The CDR3, as DNA: TGTGCCAGCAGCAAAGAGGGACAGGGAGGGTCCAAAGCTTTCTTT.